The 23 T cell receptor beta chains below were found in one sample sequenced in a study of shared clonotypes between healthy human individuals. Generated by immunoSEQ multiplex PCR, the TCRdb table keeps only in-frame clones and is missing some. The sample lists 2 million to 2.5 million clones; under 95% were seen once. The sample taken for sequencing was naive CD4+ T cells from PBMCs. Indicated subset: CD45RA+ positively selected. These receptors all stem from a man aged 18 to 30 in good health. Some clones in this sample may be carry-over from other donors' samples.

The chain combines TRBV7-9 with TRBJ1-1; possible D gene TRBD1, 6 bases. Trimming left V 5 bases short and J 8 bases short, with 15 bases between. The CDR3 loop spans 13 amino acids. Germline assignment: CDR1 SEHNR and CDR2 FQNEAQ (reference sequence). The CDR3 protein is CASSTAPTGEAFF. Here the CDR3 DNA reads TGTGCCAGCAGCACCGCCCCGACAGGAGAAGCTTTCTTT.

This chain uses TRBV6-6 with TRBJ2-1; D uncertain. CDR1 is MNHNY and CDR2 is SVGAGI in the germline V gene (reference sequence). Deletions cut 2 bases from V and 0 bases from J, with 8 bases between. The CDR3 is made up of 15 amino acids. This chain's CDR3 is CASSYPRRSYNEQFF. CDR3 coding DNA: TGTGCCAGCAGTTACCCCAGGCGCTCCTACAATGAGCAGTTCTTC.

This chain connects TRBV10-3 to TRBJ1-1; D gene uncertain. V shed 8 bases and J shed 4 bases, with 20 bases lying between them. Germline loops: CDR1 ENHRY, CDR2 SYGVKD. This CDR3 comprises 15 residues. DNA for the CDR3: TGTGCCATCGGATCGGTGAAGACGATCGGCACTGAAGCTTTCTTT. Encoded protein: CAIGSVKTIGTEAFF.

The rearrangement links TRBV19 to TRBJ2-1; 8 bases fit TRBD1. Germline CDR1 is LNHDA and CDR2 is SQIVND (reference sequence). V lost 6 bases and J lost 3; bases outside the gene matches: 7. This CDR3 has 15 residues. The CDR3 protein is CASREGQGNYNEQFF. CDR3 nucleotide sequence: TGTGCCAGTAGGGAAGGACAGGGAAACTACAATGAGCAGTTCTTC.

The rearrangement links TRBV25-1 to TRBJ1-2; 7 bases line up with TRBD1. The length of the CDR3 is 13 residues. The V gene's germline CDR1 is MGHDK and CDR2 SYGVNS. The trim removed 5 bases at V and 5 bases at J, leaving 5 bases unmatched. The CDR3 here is CASSPRQGYGYTF. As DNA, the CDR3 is TGTGCCAGCAGTCCAAGACAGGGATATGGCTACACCTTC.

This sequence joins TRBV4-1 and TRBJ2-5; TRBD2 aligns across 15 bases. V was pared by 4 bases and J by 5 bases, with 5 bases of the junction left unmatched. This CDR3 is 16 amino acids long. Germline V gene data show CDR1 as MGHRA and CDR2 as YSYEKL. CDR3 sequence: CASSPGLAGGIETQYF. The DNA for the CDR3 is TGCGCCAGCAGCCCGGGACTAGCGGGAGGAATCGAGACCCAGTACTTC.

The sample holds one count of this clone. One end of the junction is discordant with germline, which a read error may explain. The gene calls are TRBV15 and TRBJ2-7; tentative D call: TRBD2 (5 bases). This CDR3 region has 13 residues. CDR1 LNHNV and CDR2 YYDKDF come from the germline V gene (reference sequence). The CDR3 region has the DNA TGTGCCACCAGCAGAGATGGGTATGAGGGCAGACACTTC. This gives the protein CATSRDGYEGRHF.

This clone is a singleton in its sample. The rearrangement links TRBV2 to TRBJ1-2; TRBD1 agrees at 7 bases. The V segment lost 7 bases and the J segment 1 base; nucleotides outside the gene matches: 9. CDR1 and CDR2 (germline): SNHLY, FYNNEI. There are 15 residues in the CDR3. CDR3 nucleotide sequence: TGTGCCAGCACCCCCCCAGGGGGGGATAACTATGGCTACACCTTC. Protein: CASTPPGGDNYGYTF.

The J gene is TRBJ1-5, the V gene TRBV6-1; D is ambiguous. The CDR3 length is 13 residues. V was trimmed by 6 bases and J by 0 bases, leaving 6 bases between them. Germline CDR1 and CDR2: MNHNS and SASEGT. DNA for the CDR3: TGTGCCAGCAGGAGAAATAGCAATCAGCCCCAGCATTTT. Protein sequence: CASRRNSNQPQHF.

The CDR3: CASSRNRDVTYEQYF. The CDR3 DNA reads TGTGCCAGCAGCCGAAACCGGGACGTTACCTACGAGCAGTACTTC. The V call is TRBV27, the J call TRBJ2-7; D is tentatively TRBD1 or TRBD2 (5 bases each). The CDR3 has 15 amino acids. The V end was cut by 6 bases, the J end by 2 bases, with 17 bases between. Looked up from germline, CDR1 is MNHEY and CDR2 is SMNVEV (reference sequence).

CDR3 in amino acids: CASSSGLGGNQPQHF. The CDR3 region has the DNA TGTGCCAGCAGCTCCGGACTGGGGGGCAATCAGCCCCAGCATTTT. This chain uses TRBV7-9 with TRBJ1-5, with a weak D call TRBD1 (5 bases). Germline V CDR1 and CDR2: SEHNR, FQNEAQ (reference sequence). This CDR3 is 15 amino acids long. The germline V and J ends were trimmed by 4 bases and 2 bases, with 12 bases remaining between them.

The CDR3 coding sequence is TGCGCCAGCAGCCCCGCCGGGACAGTTAATTACGAGCAGTACTTC. Protein product: CASSPAGTVNYEQYF. The rearrangement uses TRBV5-1 and TRBJ2-7, with 7 bases aligning to TRBD1. Looked up from germline, CDR1 is SGHRS and CDR2 is YFSETQ. This CDR3 comprises 15 residues. The ends lost 4 bases at V and 4 bases at J; junction bases unmatched: 11. Looking up the rest from reference TRBV5-1 and TRBJ2-7 gives the full variable domain: KAGVTQTPRYLIKTRGQQVTLSCSPISGHRSVSWYQQTPGQGLQFLFEYFSETQRNKGNFPGRFSGRQFSNSRSEMNVSTLELGDSALYLCASSPAGTVNYEQYFGPGTRLTVT.

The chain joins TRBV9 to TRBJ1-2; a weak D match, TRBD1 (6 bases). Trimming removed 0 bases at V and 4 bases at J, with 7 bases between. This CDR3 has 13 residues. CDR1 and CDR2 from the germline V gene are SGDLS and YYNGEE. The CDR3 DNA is TGTGCCAGCAGCGTAGGCAGGGGCTATGGCTACACCTTC. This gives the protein CASSVGRGYGYTF. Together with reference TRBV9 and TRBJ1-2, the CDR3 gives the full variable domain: DSGVTQTPKHLITATGQRVTLRCSPRSGDLSVYWYQQSLDQGLQFLIQYYNGEERAKGNILERFSAQQFPDLHSELNLSSLELGDSALYFCASSVGRGYGYTFGSGTRLTVV.

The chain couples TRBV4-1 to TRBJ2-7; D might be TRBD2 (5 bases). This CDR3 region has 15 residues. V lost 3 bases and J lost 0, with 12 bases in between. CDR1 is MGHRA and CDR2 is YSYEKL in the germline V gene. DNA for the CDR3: TGCGCCAGCAGCCACTGGCTAGCAGGCTCCTACGAGCAGTACTTC. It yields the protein CASSHWLAGSYEQYF.

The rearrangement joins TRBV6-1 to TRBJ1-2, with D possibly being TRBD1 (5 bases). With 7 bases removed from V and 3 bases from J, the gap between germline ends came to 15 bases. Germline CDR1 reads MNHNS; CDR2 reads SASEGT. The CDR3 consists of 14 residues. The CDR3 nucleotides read TGTGCCAGCACTCGAACCGGGACTTACTATGGCTACACCTTC. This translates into CASTRTGTYYGYTF.

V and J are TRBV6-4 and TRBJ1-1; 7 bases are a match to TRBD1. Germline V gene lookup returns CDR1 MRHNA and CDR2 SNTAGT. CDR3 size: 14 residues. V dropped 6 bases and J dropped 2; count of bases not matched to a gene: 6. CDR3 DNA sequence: TGTGCCAGCAGGCCAGACAGGGATAACACTGAAGCTTTCTTT. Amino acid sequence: CASRPDRDNTEAFF.

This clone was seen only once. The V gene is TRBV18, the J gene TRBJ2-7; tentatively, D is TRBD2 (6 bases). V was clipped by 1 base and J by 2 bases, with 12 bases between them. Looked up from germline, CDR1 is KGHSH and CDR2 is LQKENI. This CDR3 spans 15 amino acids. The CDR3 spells CASSPRGSGAYEQYF. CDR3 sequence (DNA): TGTGCCAGCTCACCACGGGGTAGCGGTGCCTACGAGCAGTACTTC.

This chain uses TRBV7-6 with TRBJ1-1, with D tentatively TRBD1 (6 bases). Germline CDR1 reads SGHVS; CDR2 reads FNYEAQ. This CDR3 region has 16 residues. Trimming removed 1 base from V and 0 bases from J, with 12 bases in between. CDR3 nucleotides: TGTGCCAGCAGCTTAGTGGGGGGCTTCATGAACACTGAAGCTTTCTTT. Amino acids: CASSLVGGFMNTEAFF.

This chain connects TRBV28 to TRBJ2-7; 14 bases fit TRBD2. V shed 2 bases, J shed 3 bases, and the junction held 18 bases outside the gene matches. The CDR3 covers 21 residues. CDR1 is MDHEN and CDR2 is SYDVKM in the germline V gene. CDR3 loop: CASSLRFGPRTSGRPGYEQYF. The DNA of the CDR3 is TGTGCCAGCAGTTTAAGGTTTGGACCAAGGACTAGCGGGAGGCCAGGCTACGAGCAGTACTTC.

The CDR3 here is CASRVLGNEKLFF. The DNA for the CDR3 is TGTGCCAGCCGTGTCTTGGGGAATGAAAAACTGTTTTTT. The chain employs TRBV19 and TRBJ1-4; the D is unclear. The CDR3 is 13 amino acids. Germline-derived CDR1 and CDR2 are LNHDA and SQIVND (reference sequence). V gave up 9 bases and J gave up 5 bases, with 13 bases separating them.

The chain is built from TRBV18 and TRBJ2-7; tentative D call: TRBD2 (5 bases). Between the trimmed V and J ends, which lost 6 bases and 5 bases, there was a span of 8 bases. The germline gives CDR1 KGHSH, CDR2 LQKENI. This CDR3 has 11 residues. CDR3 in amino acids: CASSVGDEQYF. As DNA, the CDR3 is TGTGCCAGCTCCGTCGGGGACGAGCAGTACTTC.

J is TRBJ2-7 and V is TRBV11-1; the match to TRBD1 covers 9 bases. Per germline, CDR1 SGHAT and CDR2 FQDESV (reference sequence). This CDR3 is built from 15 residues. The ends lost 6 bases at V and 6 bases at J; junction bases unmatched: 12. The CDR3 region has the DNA TGTGCCAGCAGTTCGTCCGGGACAGGGAGGGCCGAGCAGTACTTC. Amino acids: CASSSSGTGRAEQYF.

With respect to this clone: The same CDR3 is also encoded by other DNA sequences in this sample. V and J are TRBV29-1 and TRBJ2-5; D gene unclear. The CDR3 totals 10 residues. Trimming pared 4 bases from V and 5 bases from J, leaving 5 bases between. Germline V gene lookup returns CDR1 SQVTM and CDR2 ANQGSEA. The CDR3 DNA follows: TGCAGCGTTGGTGAGGAGACCCAGTACTTC. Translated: CSVGEETQYF.